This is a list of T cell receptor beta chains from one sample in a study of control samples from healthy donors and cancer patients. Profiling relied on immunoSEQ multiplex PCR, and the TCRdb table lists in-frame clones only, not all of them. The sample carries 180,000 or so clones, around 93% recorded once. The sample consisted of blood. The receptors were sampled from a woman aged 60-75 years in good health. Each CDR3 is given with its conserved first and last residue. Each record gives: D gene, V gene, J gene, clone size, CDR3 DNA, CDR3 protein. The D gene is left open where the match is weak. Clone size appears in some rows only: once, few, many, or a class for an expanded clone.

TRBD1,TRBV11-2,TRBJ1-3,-,TGTGCCAGCAGCTTAGCAGGGGGATCTGGAAACACCATATATTTT,CASSLAGGSGNTIYF
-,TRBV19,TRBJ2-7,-,TGTGCCACCTCGGACGGCTACGAGCAGTACTTC,CATSDGYEQYF
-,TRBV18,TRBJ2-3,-,TGTGCCAGCTCACTAGCGACCACAGATACGCAGTATTTT,CASSLATTDTQYF
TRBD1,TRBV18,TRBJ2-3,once,TGTGCCAGCTCACCATCGTGGACAGGGGTTATGCATACGCAGTATTTT,CASSPSWTGVMHTQYF
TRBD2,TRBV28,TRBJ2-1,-,TGTGCCAGCAGTCCTCAGCGGGGGGGGATCAATGAGCAGTTCTTC,CASSPQRGGINEQFF
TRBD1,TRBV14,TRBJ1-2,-,TGTGCCAGCAGCCTTGGACAGGGACGCTTTGGCTACACCTTC,CASSLGQGRFGYTF
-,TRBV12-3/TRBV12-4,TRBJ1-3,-,TGTGCCAGCAGCCCCGGAAACACCATATATTTT,CASSPGNTIYF
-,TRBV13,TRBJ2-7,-,TGTGCCAGCAGCTTAGATGAGGGATACGAGCAGTACTTC,CASSLDEGYEQYF
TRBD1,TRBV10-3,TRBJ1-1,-,TGTGCCATCAGTGCCTCGGACAGGGGGCTGGGGAACACTGAAGCTTTCTTT,CAISASDRGLGNTEAFF
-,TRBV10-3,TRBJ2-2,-,TGTGCCATCAGTGAGCGAAGGGACACCGGGGAGCTGTTTTTT,CAISERRDTGELFF
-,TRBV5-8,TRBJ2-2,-,TGTGCCAGCAGCCCACAGGCGAACACCGGGGAGCTGTTTTTT,CASSPQANTGELFF
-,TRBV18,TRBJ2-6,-,TGTGCCAGCTCACCAACGTGGTCGGGTTCTGGGGCCAACGTCCTGACTTTC,CASSPTWSGSGANVLTF
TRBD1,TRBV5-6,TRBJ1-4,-,TGTGCCAGCAGCTTGGGCGGGACAGGGATAATTGAAAAACTGTTTTTT,CASSLGGTGIIEKLFF
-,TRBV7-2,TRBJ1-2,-,TGTGCCAGCAGCTTAGCGATTTCTAACTATGGCTACACCTTC,CASSLAISNYGYTF
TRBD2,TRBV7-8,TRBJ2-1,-,TGTGCCAGCAGCTATAGCCTTTGGCGGGGGGGCAATGAGCAGTTCTTC,CASSYSLWRGGNEQFF
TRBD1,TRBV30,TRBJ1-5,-,TGTGCCTGGAGTGCGGACAGGGGGCGTCAGCCCCAGCATTTT,CAWSADRGRQPQHF
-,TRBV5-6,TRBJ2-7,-,TGTGCCAGCAGCCGCAGGGCCGCCTACGAGCAGTACTTC,CASSRRAAYEQYF
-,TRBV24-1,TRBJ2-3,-,TGTGCCACCAGTGATTTCAGCGGGGATACGCAGTATTTT,CATSDFSGDTQYF
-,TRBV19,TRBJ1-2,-,TGTGCCAGTAGTATTTCAGGGAACTATGGCTACACCTTC,CASSISGNYGYTF
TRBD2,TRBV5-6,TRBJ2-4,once,TGTGCCCGCAGCTTGGCTGCTAGCGGGGGGTGGGAAGCCAAAAACATTCAGTACTTC,CARSLAASGGWEAKNIQYF
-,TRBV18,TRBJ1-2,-,TGTGCCAGCTCACCGCGGCAGGAGGACAGAGCCCACGGCTACACCTTC,CASSPRQEDRAHGYTF
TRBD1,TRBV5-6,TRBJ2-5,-,TGTGCCAGCAGCTATCGGACAGGGGCCTGGTACCAAGAGACCCAGTACTTC,CASSYRTGAWYQETQYF
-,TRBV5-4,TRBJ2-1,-,TGTGCCAGCAGCGTAGGCAATGAGCAGTTCTTC,CASSVGNEQFF
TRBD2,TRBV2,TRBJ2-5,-,TGTGCCAGCAGGAAAAGCGGGGGGTCCTCCCAAGAGACCCAGTACTTC,CASRKSGGSSQETQYF
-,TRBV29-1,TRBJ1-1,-,TGCAGCGTTGAAGATGGACGCTTACAGCTAGGGACTGAAGCTTTCTTT,CSVEDGRLQLGTEAFF
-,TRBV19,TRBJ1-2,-,TGTGCCAGTAATAAGACAACACCCTATGGCTACACCTTC,CASNKTTPYGYTF
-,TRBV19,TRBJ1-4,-,TGTGCCAGTAGTATCAGCGACCTTGCAACTAATGAAAAACTGTTTTTT,CASSISDLATNEKLFF
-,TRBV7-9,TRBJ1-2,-,TGTGCCAGCAGCCCAGCCAGGGGAGGTTCTAACTATGGCTACACCTTC,CASSPARGGSNYGYTF
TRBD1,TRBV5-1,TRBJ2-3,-,TGCGCCAGCAGCGGCGGGACAGGGGCTAGCACAGATACGCAGTATTTT,CASSGGTGASTDTQYF
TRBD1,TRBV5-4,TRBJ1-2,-,TGTGCCAGCAGCCGAGGACAGGGTAACTATGGCTACACCTTC,CASSRGQGNYGYTF
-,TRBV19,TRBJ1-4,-,TGTGCCAGTAAGGGGGTGGCATCTAATGAAAAACTGTTTTTT,CASKGVASNEKLFF
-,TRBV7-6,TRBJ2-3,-,TGTGCCAGCAGCCGACGACCGGAAACAGATACGCAGTATTTT,CASSRRPETDTQYF
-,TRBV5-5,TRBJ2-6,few,TGTGCCAGCAGCTTGGCCGAGACAGAGATAAGCTCTGGGGCCAACGTCCTGACTTTC,CASSLAETEISSGANVLTF
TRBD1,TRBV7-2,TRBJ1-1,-,TGTGCCAGCAGTCAAACAGGGGTCGGCACTGAAGCTTTCTTT,CASSQTGVGTEAFF
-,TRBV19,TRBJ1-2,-,TGTGCCAGTACCTCCCTAACGGAGAACTATGGCTACACCTTC,CASTSLTENYGYTF
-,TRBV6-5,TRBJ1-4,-,TGTGCCAGCAGTTCATTGAAGGGTGAGGGCGAAAAACTGTTTTTT,CASSSLKGEGEKLFF
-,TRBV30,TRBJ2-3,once,TGTGCCTGGAGTGTAATTTTAGGTGCCGCAGATACGCAGTATTTT,CAWSVILGAADTQYF
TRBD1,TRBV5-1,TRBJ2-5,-,TGCGCCAGCAGCTCGGGACAGCCACTCCAAGAGACCCAGTACTTC,CASSSGQPLQETQYF
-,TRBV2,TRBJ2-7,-,TGTGCCAGCAGTGATAAGGCAGGGTACGAGCAGTACTTC,CASSDKAGYEQYF
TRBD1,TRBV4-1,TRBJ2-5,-,TGCGCCAGCAGCCCAGGACAGGGCGGTCGCCGGGAAGAGACCCAGTACTTC,CASSPGQGGRREETQYF
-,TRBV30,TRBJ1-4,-,TGTGCCTGGAGTGTAGGGACGTTAAATGAAAAACTGTTTTTT,CAWSVGTLNEKLFF
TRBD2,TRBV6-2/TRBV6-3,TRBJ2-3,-,TGTGCCAGCAGCCCAACGGGAGCGGGGGGAAATACGCAGTATTTT,CASSPTGAGGNTQYF
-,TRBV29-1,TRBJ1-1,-,TGCAGCGTTGGAGGGGGTAGAGGGTACACTGAAGCTTTCTTT,CSVGGGRGYTEAFF
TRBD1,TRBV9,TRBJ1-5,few,TGTGCCAGCAGCGAAGGACAGGGTTACAATCAGCCCCAGCATTTT,CASSEGQGYNQPQHF
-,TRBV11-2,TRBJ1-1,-,TGTGCCAGCAGCCCCCCCTCCGGGGCAAGACGTGAAGCTTTCTTT,CASSPPSGARREAFF
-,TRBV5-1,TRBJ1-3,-,TGCGCCAGCAGCTTGGGGGGACGGACCTCTGGAAACACCATATATTTT,CASSLGGRTSGNTIYF
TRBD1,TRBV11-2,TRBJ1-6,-,TGTGCCAGCAGCTTATCGGACAGGCGGCTTAGTTCACCCCTCCACTTT,CASSLSDRRLSSPLHF
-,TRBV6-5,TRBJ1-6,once,TGTGCCAGCAGTTACCCTAGGGTCGGCAATTCACCCCTCCACTTT,CASSYPRVGNSPLHF
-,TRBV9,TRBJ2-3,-,TGTGCCAGCAGCGTAGGCGGGGGCACAGGGAATACGCAGTATTTT,CASSVGGGTGNTQYF
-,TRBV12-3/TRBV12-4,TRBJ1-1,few,TGTGCCAGCAGTACTGACAGAAACACTGAAGCTTTCTTT,CASSTDRNTEAFF
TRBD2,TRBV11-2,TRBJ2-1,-,TGTGCCAGCCAGCGCGGGGGGACCGTCAACAATGAGCAGTTCTTC,CASQRGGTVNNEQFF
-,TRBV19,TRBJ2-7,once,TGTGCCAGTAGTATAGCGGGGGGCCTTGGGGAGCAGTACTTC,CASSIAGGLGEQYF
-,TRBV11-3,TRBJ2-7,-,TGTGCCAGCAGCTTAGATCGGGGCTACGAGCAGTACTTC,CASSLDRGYEQYF
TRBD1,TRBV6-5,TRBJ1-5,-,TGTGCCAGCAGTTATACAGGGGTCAATCAGCCCCAGCATTTT,CASSYTGVNQPQHF
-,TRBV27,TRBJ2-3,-,TGTGCCAGCAGTGATTCAGGATGGGACACAGATACGCAGTATTTT,CASSDSGWDTDTQYF
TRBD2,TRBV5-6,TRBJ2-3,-,TGTGCCAGCAGCCGGGGGGAAGCAGATACGCAGTATTTT,CASSRGEADTQYF
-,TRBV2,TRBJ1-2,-,TGTGCCAGCAGTGACCCGACGGGTGGCTACACCTTC,CASSDPTGGYTF
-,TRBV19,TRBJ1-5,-,TGTGCCACCCTGGACCCGAATCAGCCCCAGCATTTT,CATLDPNQPQHF
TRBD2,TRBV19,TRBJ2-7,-,TGTGCCAGTAGTGCCCATTATAGCGGGGGGGCCTACGAGCAGTACTTC,CASSAHYSGGAYEQYF